The text below deals with one TCR beta chain. Its antigen is unidentified. The V gene lost 5 bases and the J gene lost 3 bases, with 13 bases spanning the gap. The CDR3 is 14 amino acids. Looked up from germline, CDR1 is MNHEY and CDR2 is SVGEGT. This record belongs to a study of blood T cells in healthy people across ages. Primed by a sample-barcoded 5' primer and a J-beta primer mix, a second PCR proceeded for 7 to 11 cycles. TCRdb processed the 5' RACE reads anew with MiXCR; each CDR3 protein has one entry. The profile shows hundreds of thousands of distinct CDR3 sequences, under 45% of them singletons. Study results and caveats: A roughly linear fall in TCR beta diversity per million T cells was seen with increasing age.

A minimum of 5 micrograms of total RNA was extracted per sample. The chain links TRBV6-2 or TRBV6-3 to TRBJ2-5; TRBD1 might be the D (6 bases). The sequence was collected from a man aged 55 to 70 in good health. Specimen: blood. The CDR3 is CASSVPWTEETQYF. As DNA, the CDR3 is TGTGCCAGCAGTGTTCCTTGGACAGAAGAGACCCAGTACTTC.